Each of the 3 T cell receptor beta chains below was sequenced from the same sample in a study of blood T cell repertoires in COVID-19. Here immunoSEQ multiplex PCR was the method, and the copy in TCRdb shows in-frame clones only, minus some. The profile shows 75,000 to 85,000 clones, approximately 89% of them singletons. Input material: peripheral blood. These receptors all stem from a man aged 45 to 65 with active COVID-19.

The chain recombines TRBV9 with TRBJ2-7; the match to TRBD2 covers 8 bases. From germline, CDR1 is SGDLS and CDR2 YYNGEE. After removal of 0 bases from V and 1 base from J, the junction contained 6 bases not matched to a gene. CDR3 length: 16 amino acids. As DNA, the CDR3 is TGTGCCAGCAGCGTAGAAGGGACTAGACTATCCTACGAGCAGTACTTC. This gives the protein CASSVEGTRLSYEQYF.

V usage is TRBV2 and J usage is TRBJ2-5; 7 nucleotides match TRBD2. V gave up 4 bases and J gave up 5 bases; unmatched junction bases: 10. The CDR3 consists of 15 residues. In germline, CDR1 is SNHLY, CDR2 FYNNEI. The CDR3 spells CASSAVRGVRETQYF. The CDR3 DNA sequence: TGTGCCAGCAGTGCCGTCCGGGGGGTGAGGGAGACCCAGTACTTC.

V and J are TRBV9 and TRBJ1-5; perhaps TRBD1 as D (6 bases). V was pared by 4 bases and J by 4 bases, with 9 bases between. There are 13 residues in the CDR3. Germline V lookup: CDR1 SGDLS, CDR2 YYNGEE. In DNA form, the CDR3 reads TGTGCCAGCAGCCCACAGGGTAATCAGCCCCAGCATTTT. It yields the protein CASSPQGNQPQHF.